The table lists the clone carrying this TCR beta chain with many counts. The antigen remains undetermined. Using its own MiXCR run on the 5' RACE reads, TCRdb lists one record per CDR3 protein. The sample lists about 720,000 distinct CDR3 sequences, around 8.6% occurring once. This record belongs to a study of identical twins. Study-wide findings and caveats: Cord blood's abundant beta clonotypes had fewer insertions, unlike memory repertoires.

Between the trimmed V and J ends, which lost 3 bases and 5 bases, there was a span of 7 bases. Germline V gives CDR1 SEHNR, CDR2 FQNEAQ (reference sequence). The CDR3 runs to 12 residues. This sample was also put to use in a study of yellow fever vaccine responses in identical twins.

The genes are TRBV7-9 and TRBJ2-5, with D hard to call. The receptor was isolated from a young woman in good health. The source material was PBMCs. The CDR3 DNA is TGTGCCAGCAGCTTGTCGATTGAGACCCAGTACTTC. Encoded protein: CASSLSIETQYF. Complete variable domain (other parts from reference TRBV7-9 and TRBJ2-5): DTGVSQNPRHKITKRGQNVTFRCDPISEHNRLYWYRQTLGQGPEFLTYFQNEAQLEKSRLLSDRFSAERPKGSFSTLEIQRTEQGDSAMYLCASSLSIETQYFGPGTRLLVL.